This T cell receptor (beta chain) was obtained from a study of control samples from healthy donors and cancer patients. This CDR3 has 14 residues. The V end lost 6 bases, the J end lost 8 bases, and 14 bases lay between the germline ends. The germline gives CDR1 MNHEY, CDR2 SVGAGI. Assay: immunoSEQ multiplex PCR; the TCRdb copy retains only in-frame clones and omits some. The repertoire includes tens of thousands of clones, around 93% of them detected once, and 0.91% sits in the top ten. The specimen was PBMCs. The rearrangement uses TRBV6-5 and TRBJ1-6, with unresolved D. This TCR was sampled from a man aged 25 to 40 with colorectal cancer. CDR3 residues: CASSFTDQDSPLHF. The CDR3, as DNA: TGTGCCAGCAGCTTTACGGACCAGGATTCACCCCTCCACTTT.